This T cell receptor beta chain emerged from a study of cytomegalovirus exposure and HLA in healthy donors. Overall study results and limits: Reported results showed that the classifier diagnosed cytomegalovirus status with high specificity and sensitivity.

CDR1 and CDR2 (germline): MNHEY, SVGAGI. This CDR3 spans 14 amino acids. Trimming removed 2 bases at V and 7 bases at J, with 11 bases between. Primers included in the PCR were 60 Vbeta and 13 Jbeta primers. Sequencing was performed with immunoSEQ multiplex PCR; in TCRdb, only in-frame clones are kept and a portion is missing. Its table lists roughly 60,000 clones. As concerns this clone: What it recognizes is unknown.

The rearrangement uses TRBV6-5 and TRBJ2-2; D possibly corresponds to TRBD2 (6 bases). The specimen was PBMCs. The TCR originated in a woman aged 18-30 years in good health and CMV-seronegative. The CDR3 region has the DNA TGTGCCAGCAGTTACCCCGGAGGGCTCGGGGAGCTGTTTTTT. Protein: CASSYPGGLGELFF.